The rows below give T cell receptor beta chains drawn from one sample of a study of T cell responses to AZD1222 COVID-19 vaccine. Using immunoSEQ multiplex PCR, the repertoire was profiled, and TCRdb retains in-frame clones only, with some absent. The repertoire holds 160,000 or so clones, under 95% seen once, with 5.1% in the top ten. The sequenced sample was peripheral blood, obtained 28 days after the second AZD1222 dose. The receptor source for this set is an adult who received the AZD1222 COVID-19 vaccine. Each CDR3 is given with its conserved first and last residue. The D gene is left open where the match is weak. Expanded clones are given a class, and other clones once, few, many or no size at all.

TGTGCCAGCAGTGAAGAGGCCTCCTCCTACAATGAGCAGTTCTTC,CASSEEASSYNEQFF,NA,TRBJ2-1,TRBV6-1,few
TGTGCCAGTAGTGGCCGGGACAGCACCTACGAGCAGTACTTC,CASSGRDSTYEQYF,TRBD1,TRBJ2-7,TRBV19,NA
TGTGCCAGTAGTCCTGGGACAGGGGGATACAATGAGCAGTTCTTC,CASSPGTGGYNEQFF,TRBD1,TRBJ2-1,TRBV19,NA
TGTGCCAGCTCACCACCGCAAGGACAGGGCAATGAGCAGTTCTTC,CASSPPQGQGNEQFF,TRBD1,TRBJ2-1,TRBV18,NA
TGTGCCAGCAGTGCTTGGGGGATTAATGAGCAGTTCTTC,CASSAWGINEQFF,NA,TRBJ2-1,TRBV27,NA
TGCAGCGTTGAGAGGGGCACCAAAGGGGGCTACACCTTC,CSVERGTKGGYTF,NA,TRBJ1-2,TRBV29-1,NA
TGTGCCACCAGCAGAGATAGGGGGCTTGGAAACACCATATATTTT,CATSRDRGLGNTIYF,TRBD1,TRBJ1-3,TRBV15,NA
TGTGCCAGCAGCGTAACTCCCTTGGGGACTAGCACTACAGATACGCAGTATTTT,CASSVTPLGTSTTDTQYF,TRBD2,TRBJ2-3,TRBV9,NA
TGTGCCAGCAGCTTGATCACTCCTACGCAGTATTTT,CASSLITPTQYF,NA,TRBJ2-3,TRBV7-9,NA
TGTGCCAGCAGCCCGGGACCGAACCTTTTGAACACTGAAGCTTTCTTT,CASSPGPNLLNTEAFF,NA,TRBJ1-1,TRBV5-4,NA
TGTGCCAGCAGCTTAGCGCGGGATACGCAGTATTTT,CASSLARDTQYF,NA,TRBJ2-3,TRBV7-9,NA
TGTGCCAGCGGATGGGGGGCCGGGGAGCTGTTTTTT,CASGWGAGELFF,NA,TRBJ2-2,TRBV2,NA
TGTGCCAGCAGTTACGCCCCTACAGGGGGCACTGAAGCTTTCTTT,CASSYAPTGGTEAFF,TRBD1,TRBJ1-1,TRBV6-5,NA
TGTGCCAGCAGTTTGGCTAGCGGGATGTTCACCGGGGAGCTGTTTTTT,CASSLASGMFTGELFF,TRBD2,TRBJ2-2,TRBV28,NA
TGTGCCAGCAGCGGTCATTTCGGGGCCAACGTCCTGACTTTC,CASSGHFGANVLTF,NA,TRBJ2-6,TRBV7-8,NA
TGTGCCAGCAGCCGACAGTGGGGCACCTACGAGCAGTACTTC,CASSRQWGTYEQYF,NA,TRBJ2-7,TRBV5-5,once
TGTGCCATCAGTAGGGATGCGGAGACCAATCAGCCCCAGCATTTT,CAISRDAETNQPQHF,NA,TRBJ1-5,TRBV10-3,few
TGTGCTAGTGGTTTTCGGTCGGCGGGAGGGTACGAGCAGTACTTC,CASGFRSAGGYEQYF,TRBD2,TRBJ2-7,TRBV12-5,once
TGTGCCAGCAGTCGGGACGACCGATTGGATACGCAGTATTTT,CASSRDDRLDTQYF,NA,TRBJ2-3,TRBV5-6,once
TGTGCCAGCAGTCAAGGGTGGGGACAGGCGAACACTGAAGCTTTCTTT,CASSQGWGQANTEAFF,TRBD1,TRBJ1-1,TRBV6-1,NA
TGTGCCAGCAGTTACGCAGGATGGAACACTGAAGCTTTCTTT,CASSYAGWNTEAFF,NA,TRBJ1-1,TRBV6-5,NA
TGTGCCAGCAGTTTTGCCGACACCTATGGCTACACCTTC,CASSFADTYGYTF,NA,TRBJ1-2,TRBV28,NA
TGTGCCCGGCGGACAGTAAATGAGCAGTTCTTC,CARRTVNEQFF,NA,TRBJ2-1,TRBV30,once
TGTGCCAGCCTGGAGGGAGTTGCCTACAATGAGCAGCAGTTCTTC,CASLEGVAYNEQQFF,NA,TRBJ2-1,TRBV27,NA
TGCAGCGTTGTGAACGATAACTATGGCTACACCTTC,CSVVNDNYGYTF,NA,TRBJ1-2,TRBV29-1,once
TGTGCCAGCAGTGAAAGCTTGAGAGTATTAAACACTGAAGCTTTCTTT,CASSESLRVLNTEAFF,NA,TRBJ1-1,TRBV2,NA
TGCGCCAGCAGCCAAGGGAAAGGGGTAGCAACTGAAGCTTTCTTT,CASSQGKGVATEAFF,NA,TRBJ1-1,TRBV4-3,NA
TGTGCCAGTAGCTTACAGGGGGACTATGGCTACACCTTC,CASSLQGDYGYTF,TRBD1,TRBJ1-2,TRBV19,NA
TGTGCCAGCAGCAGCAGGGTTTTAGGGGAAAAACTGTTTTTT,CASSSRVLGEKLFF,NA,TRBJ1-4,TRBV7-2,NA
TGTGCCAGCAGCAGTAGCGGGAGGGGTGAGCAGTTCTTC,CASSSSGRGEQFF,TRBD2,TRBJ2-1,TRBV7-2,NA
TGTGCCAGCAGTGAAGTTAGGGGGAGGGCCGGTGAGACCCAGTACTTC,CASSEVRGRAGETQYF,NA,TRBJ2-5,TRBV6-1,NA
TGTGCCTGGAGTGTTAGAGTGTTTAATGAAAAACTGTTTTTT,CAWSVRVFNEKLFF,NA,TRBJ1-4,TRBV30,NA
TGTGCCAGCAGTTGGACTAGCGAGCCCACCGGGGAGCTGTTTTTT,CASSWTSEPTGELFF,TRBD2,TRBJ2-2,TRBV11-3,once
TGTGCCAGCAGCCCCACCCGCTCGGGCCTCGGGCAGTATTTT,CASSPTRSGLGQYF,NA,TRBJ2-3,TRBV11-2,NA
TGTGCCAGCAATAACGTAAAGGAAGCTTTCTTT,CASNNVKEAFF,NA,TRBJ1-1,TRBV12-3/TRBV12-4,NA
TGTGCAAGTCGCTTACCTTGTCCCGACAGCTCCTACAATGAGCAGTTCTTC,CASRLPCPDSSYNEQFF,NA,TRBJ2-1,TRBV12-2,NA
TGCGCCAGCAGCGGGGCAGGGGCGGCTAATGAAAAACTGTTTTTT,CASSGAGAANEKLFF,NA,TRBJ1-4,TRBV5-1,once
TGCGCCAGCAGCCCCCGGGACCCTGGGGCCCAGTACTTC,CASSPRDPGAQYF,NA,TRBJ2-5,TRBV4-1,once
TGTGCCAGCAGGGGACGGAGGAGGAATCAGCCCCAGCATTTT,CASRGRRRNQPQHF,NA,TRBJ1-5,TRBV11-2,NA
TGTGCCACCCAGATAGCGGGAGTGAGCGGTGAGCAGTTCTTC,CATQIAGVSGEQFF,TRBD2,TRBJ2-1,TRBV7-9,NA